Presented here are 28 T cell receptor beta chains from one specimen sequenced in a study of blood T cell repertoires in COVID-19. Data came from immunoSEQ multiplex PCR; TCRdb stores just in-frame clones and leaves some out. The sample lists 180,000 or so clones, 80% to 90% occurring once. Material: peripheral blood. Receptors were obtained from a man aged 55 to 70 with acute or convalescent COVID-19.

In this sample, this clone turned up a few times. The rearrangement joins TRBV29-1 to TRBJ2-2; 7 bases align to TRBD1. The J segment lost 0 bases and the V segment lost 5 bases, leaving 3 bases of the junction unmatched. This CDR3 has 14 residues. Germline CDR1 and CDR2: SQVTM and ANQGSEA. CDR3 protein: CSVRGQTNTGELFF. In DNA form, the CDR3 reads TGCAGCGTTAGGGGACAGACGAACACCGGGGAGCTGTTTTTT.

The chain carries TRBV5-1 and TRBJ1-1; tentative D call: TRBD1 (6 bases). V lost 2 bases and J 8 bases, leaving 10 bases between the germline ends. CDR1 and CDR2 from the germline V gene are SGHRS and YFSETQ. This CDR3 has 12 residues. The CDR3 DNA follows: TGCGCCAGCAGCTTCCCGGACAGAGAAGCTTTCTTT. The encoded protein is CASSFPDREAFF.

The rearrangement links TRBV28 to TRBJ1-5; D not resolved. CDR1 and CDR2 from the germline V gene are MDHEN and SYDVKM. The germline V and J ends were trimmed by 10 bases and 6 bases, with 16 bases remaining between them. There are 13 residues in the CDR3. CDR3 DNA: TGTGCCACGAGGAAGGTGCTAGGTCAGCCCCAGCATTTT. It translates to CATRKVLGQPQHF.

CDR3 sequence reads: CASSSPRGGRFSSNTYNEQFF. In DNA, the CDR3 is TGTGCCAGCAGCTCGCCGCGGGGGGGCCGGTTCTCATCCAACACATACAATGAGCAGTTCTTC. This chain uses TRBV7-8 with TRBJ2-1, with 9 bases fitting TRBD2. The CDR3 totals 21 residues. Germline trimming cut 4 bases from V and 4 bases from J; bases unmatched to any gene: 23. Germline V gene data show CDR1 as SGHVS and CDR2 as FQNEAQ. Full variable domain (rest looked up from reference TRBV7-8 and TRBJ2-1): GAGVSQSPRYKVAKRGQDVALRCDPISGHVSLFWYQQALGQGPEFLTYFQNEAQLDKSGLPSDRFFAERPEGSVSTLKIQRTQQEDSAVYLCASSSPRGGRFSSNTYNEQFFGPGTRLTVL.

The V and J genes are TRBV7-3 and TRBJ2-3; TRBD2 aligns across 13 bases. The V and J ends lost 4 bases and 8 bases, in that order; junction bases with no gene match: 6. This CDR3 contains 15 residues. CDR1 and CDR2 (germline): SGHTA, FQGTGA. This CDR3 reads CASSSTSGRAGTQYF. CDR3 bases: TGTGCCAGCAGCTCTACTAGCGGGAGGGCCGGTACGCAGTATTTT.

The chain joins TRBV9 to TRBJ2-2, with 8 nucleotides matching TRBD2. This CDR3 has 17 amino acids. V lost 0 bases and J lost 0; bases outside the gene matches: 4. Per the germline V gene, CDR1 is SGDLS and CDR2 is YYNGEE. The CDR3 sequence is CASSVGLALANTGELFF. The CDR3 region has the DNA TGTGCCAGCAGCGTAGGACTAGCGTTAGCGAACACCGGGGAGCTGTTTTTT.

The rearrangement uses TRBV12-3 or TRBV12-4 and TRBJ1-1, with D possibly matching TRBD1 (5 bases). The V end lost 2 bases, the J end lost 7 bases, and 11 bases lay between the germline ends. This CDR3 contains 13 residues. This CDR3 is CASSLRGWSEAFF. As DNA, the CDR3 is TGTGCCAGCAGTTTAAGGGGTTGGAGTGAAGCTTTCTTT.

The rearrangement links TRBV19 to TRBJ1-4; possibly TRBD1 for D (5 bases). The germline gives CDR1 LNHDA, CDR2 SQIVND (reference sequence). This CDR3 region has 18 residues. V was trimmed by 3 bases and J by 0 bases, leaving 17 bases between them. Written as DNA, the CDR3 is TGTGCCAGTAGTATTGTCAGGGTTAACCTCGCAACTAATGAAAAACTGTTTTTT. Its protein is CASSIVRVNLATNEKLFF.

This rearrangement joins TRBV11-2 to TRBJ1-2; 8 bases map to TRBD1. This CDR3 is 14 amino acids long. Germline CDR1 reads SGHAT; CDR2 reads FQNNGV. Trimming removed 2 bases from V and 6 bases from J; junction bases left unmatched: 5. The CDR3 sequence: CASSLSGGGDGYTF. As DNA, the CDR3 is TGTGCCAGCAGCTTATCAGGGGGCGGTGATGGCTACACCTTC.

This rearrangement joins TRBV7-2 to TRBJ2-3; possibly TRBD1 for D (5 bases). The length of the CDR3 is 14 residues. Looked up from germline, CDR1 is SGHTA and CDR2 is FQGNSA. V was cut by 3 bases and J by 4 bases, with 11 bases left in between. The CDR3 bases are TGTGCCAGCAGCTTGGGGCGAGCTGCAGATACGCAGTATTTT. Its translation is CASSLGRAADTQYF. Combining the CDR3 with reference TRBV7-2 and TRBJ2-3 gives the whole variable domain GAGVSQSPSNKVTEKGKDVELRCDPISGHTALYWYRQSLGQGLEFLIYFQGNSAPDKSGLPSDRFSAERTGGSVSTLTIQRTQQEDSAVYLCASSLGRAADTQYFGPGTRLTVL.

This clone appeared once. J is TRBJ2-1 and V is TRBV28; TRBD1 agrees at 9 bases. Germline assignment: CDR1 MDHEN and CDR2 SYDVKM. With 4 bases clipped from V and 5 bases from J, the junction kept 18 bases outside the gene matches. This CDR3 contains 19 residues. For the CDR3, the DNA is TGTGCCAGCAGTTCACGGCCACTCGACGGGACAGGGAAAAACAATGAGCAGTTCTTC. Its translation: CASSSRPLDGTGKNNEQFF.

V gene TRBV19 combines with J gene TRBJ1-3; D is ambiguous. CDR3 size: 14 residues. Trimming stripped 4 bases from V and 2 bases from J, with 9 bases between. CDR1 LNHDA and CDR2 SQIVND come from the germline V gene (reference sequence). The CDR3 region is CASSTPTTGNTIYF. The CDR3, as DNA: TGTGCCAGTAGTACGCCGACAACTGGAAACACCATATATTTT.

This chain joins TRBV6-5 and TRBJ2-5, with D perhaps TRBD2 (5 bases). CDR1 and CDR2 (germline): MNHEY, SVGAGI. Trimming pared 8 bases from V and 5 bases from J, leaving 15 bases between. This CDR3 spans 13 amino acids. DNA for the CDR3: TGTGCCAGCTCACGGATCGGGGTGGAGACCCAGTACTTC. It translates to CASSRIGVETQYF.

This clone was detected only a few times. The chain carries TRBV7-2 and TRBJ1-1; possible D gene TRBD1, 6 bases. Germline lookup yields CDR1 SGHTA and CDR2 FQGNSA. The CDR3 runs to 14 residues. Trimming removed 6 bases from V and 3 bases from J, with 14 bases in between. The CDR3 loop is CASRGGQFDTEAFF. The CDR3 DNA reads as TGTGCCAGCAGGGGCGGACAGTTCGACACTGAAGCTTTCTTT.

V usage is TRBV10-2 and J usage is TRBJ2-7; D is perhaps TRBD1 (6 bases). Germline V gives CDR1 WSHSY, CDR2 SAAADI. V shed 8 bases and J shed 4 bases, with 12 bases lying between them. This CDR3 contains 12 residues. Here the CDR3 DNA reads TGCGCCAGCGGACGACAGGATTACGAGCAGTACTTC. Translation: CASGRQDYEQYF.

The chain combines TRBV7-3 with TRBJ1-2; unclear D gene. The CDR3 contains 15 residues. Germline CDR1 SGHTA, CDR2 FQGTGA. V was pared by 6 bases and J by 0 bases, with 14 bases between. DNA of the CDR3: TGTGCCAGCAGTTTCACATCCACAACTAACTATGGCTACACCTTC. Protein product: CASSFTSTTNYGYTF.

This rearrangement joins TRBV18 to TRBJ2-2; TRBD2 matches 9 bases. CDR1 is KGHSH, CDR2 LQKENI, per germline. The CDR3 consists of 16 residues. V was pared by 2 bases and J by 4 bases, with 5 bases of the junction left unmatched. The chain's CDR3 is CASSPGLAGITGELFF. In nucleotides, the CDR3 is TGTGCCAGCTCACCAGGGCTAGCGGGGATCACCGGGGAGCTGTTTTTT.

The chain recombines TRBV6-5 with TRBJ1-1; weak D call: TRBD1 (5 bases). CDR3 length: 13 amino acids. The germline V gene encodes CDR1 MNHEY and CDR2 SVGAGI. V was cut by 7 bases and J by 5 bases, with 14 bases left in between. This CDR3 is CASTLTGGTEAFF. In DNA form, the CDR3 reads TGTGCCAGCACTCTAACAGGAGGGACTGAAGCTTTCTTT.

The chain uses TRBV2 and TRBJ2-3, with a possible D match to TRBD1 (5 bases). Trimming took 3 bases from V and 5 from J, leaving 15 bases between them. CDR3 length: 15 residues. Germline V CDR1 and CDR2: SNHLY, FYNNEI. Written as DNA, the CDR3 is TGTGCCAGCAGTGACCCGACAGTAGTAGGAGATACGCAGTATTTT. It specifies CASSDPTVVGDTQYF.

The rearrangement links TRBV2 to TRBJ2-2; 13 bases align to TRBD2. This CDR3 has 17 residues. Looked up from germline, CDR1 is SNHLY and CDR2 is FYNNEI. Trimming removed 7 bases from V and 3 bases from J; junction bases left unmatched: 8. Written as DNA, the CDR3 is TGTGCCAGCAATGGACTAGCGGGAGAGTCGGACACCGGGGAGCTGTTTTTT. Residues: CASNGLAGESDTGELFF.

V and J are TRBV25-1 and TRBJ1-1; D is undetermined. CDR1 and CDR2 from the germline V gene are MGHDK and SYGVNS. The CDR3 length is 12 residues. V was trimmed by 10 bases and J by 6 bases, leaving 15 bases between them. CDR3 DNA sequence: TGTGCCACACTAGGGAATCGCGCTGAAGCTTTCTTT. As protein: CATLGNRAEAFF.

The CDR3, as DNA: TGTGCCAGCACTAGGCAGGGGGCGGCTGGGGCCAACGTCCTGACTTTC. It translates to CASTRQGAAGANVLTF. V gene TRBV5-4 combines with J gene TRBJ2-6, with 8 bases lining up with TRBD1. Germline V gene data show CDR1 as SGHNT and CDR2 as YYREEE (reference sequence). Trimming took 6 bases from V and 2 from J; bases not matched to a gene: 7. The CDR3 is 16 residues long.

This rearrangement joins TRBV7-8 to TRBJ2-6; 7 nucleotides agree with TRBD1. The V segment lost 2 bases and the J segment 0 bases; nucleotides outside the gene matches: 7. The CDR3 runs 18 residues. Germline V gene data show CDR1 as SGHVS and CDR2 as FQNEAQ. The CDR3 nucleotides read TGTGCCAGCAGCTTAAAGGGCAGGGGGTCCTCTGGGGCCAACGTCCTGACTTTC. Amino acid sequence: CASSLKGRGSSGANVLTF.

This clone is a singleton in its sample. J is TRBJ2-5 and V is TRBV3-1 (or the pseudogene TRBV3-2); the D gene is possibly TRBD2 (5 bases). From germline, CDR1 is LGHDT and CDR2 YNNKEL (reference sequence). The V end lost 4 bases, the J end lost 7 bases, and 16 bases lay between the germline ends. This CDR3 spans 14 amino acids. This chain's CDR3 is CASSPSLGIGTQYF. CDR3 nucleotide sequence: TGTGCCAGCAGCCCGTCACTAGGTATTGGGACCCAGTACTTC.

The V gene is TRBV9, the J gene TRBJ1-4, with 11 bases lining up with TRBD1. This CDR3 spans 20 amino acids. Germline V gene data show CDR1 as SGDLS and CDR2 as YYNGEE. With 0 bases clipped from V and 5 bases from J, the junction kept 15 bases outside the gene matches. CDR3 protein: CASSVVRGQGVGRLNEKLFF. CDR3 DNA: TGTGCCAGCAGCGTAGTTAGGGGACAGGGGGTCGGGCGCCTGAATGAAAAACTGTTTTTT.

Concerning this clone: This same CDR3 is encoded by further DNA sequences in the sample. CDR3 loop: CASSLGLAGVDEQFF. The CDR3 region has the DNA TGTGCCAGCAGCTTAGGACTAGCGGGAGTGGATGAGCAGTTCTTC. The genes are TRBV7-3 and TRBJ2-1, with 13 bases lining up with TRBD2. V lost 2 bases to trimming and J lost 8 bases; unmatched junction nucleotides: 3. Germline V gene sequence: CDR1 SGHTA, CDR2 FQGTGA. This CDR3 spans 15 amino acids.

The V call is TRBV11-3, the J call TRBJ2-1; 11 nucleotides match TRBD2. CDR1 and CDR2 from the germline V gene are SGHNT and YENEEA. The length of the CDR3 is 15 residues. V was pared by 5 bases and J by 3 bases, with 3 bases of the junction left unmatched. The CDR3 DNA is TGTGCCAGCAGCCGCACTAGCGGGAGCTACAATGAGCAGTTCTTC. This gives the protein CASSRTSGSYNEQFF.

The table lists this clone with a count of one. J is TRBJ2-1 and V is TRBV28; 9 bases match TRBD2. Germline assignment: CDR1 MDHEN and CDR2 SYDVKM. This CDR3 is built from 16 residues. After removal of 3 bases from V and 4 bases from J, the junction contained 7 bases not matched to a gene. The CDR3: CASSFGGRDKYNEQFF. The CDR3 DNA reads as TGTGCCAGCAGTTTCGGCGGGAGGGATAAGTACAATGAGCAGTTCTTC. The full variable domain, its missing parts supplied by reference TRBV28 and TRBJ2-1, is DVKVTQSSRYLVKRTGEKVFLECVQDMDHENMFWYRQDPGLGLRLIYFSYDVKMKEKGDIPEGYSVSREKKERFSLILESASTNQTSMYLCASSFGGRDKYNEQFFGPGTRLTVL.